The 3 T cell receptor beta chains presented below share a single source sample, sequenced in a study of cytomegalovirus exposure and HLA in healthy donors. Amplification used 60 Vbeta primers and 13 Jbeta primers. The repertoire was sequenced with immunoSEQ multiplex PCR; TCRdb's copy has only in-frame clones and lacks some. The sample comprises approximately 270,000 clones, about four fifths of which are singletons, and about 0.3% rests with the top ten. The sample comprised PBMCs. Receptors were obtained from a girl aged 2 to 9 in good health and CMV-seronegative.

The V call is TRBV11-2, the J call TRBJ2-5, with 8 bases that match TRBD2. The germline V gene encodes CDR1 SGHAT and CDR2 FQNNGV. The CDR3 has 17 residues. V trimming: 1 base; J trimming: 5 bases; junction bases outside the gene matches: 12. The CDR3 here is CASSLGRGGPVQETQYF. CDR3 DNA: TGTGCCAGCAGCTTAGGACGGGGGGGGCCAGTCCAGGAGACCCAGTACTTC.

The gene calls are TRBV28 and TRBJ1-1; 7 bases match TRBD1. Germline V gene lookup returns CDR1 MDHEN and CDR2 SYDVKM. The CDR3 spans 19 residues. The V gene end was trimmed by 3 bases and the J gene end by 4 bases; junction bases not matched to a gene: 20. The CDR3 sequence is CASSLGLRRGAPWGTEAFF. The CDR3 nucleotides are TGTGCCAGCAGTTTGGGGCTCCGCAGGGGGGCCCCGTGGGGCACTGAAGCTTTCTTT.

The chain recombines TRBV7-9 with TRBJ1-5; D might be TRBD1 (5 bases). CDR1 and CDR2 (germline): SEHNR, FQNEAQ (reference sequence). The CDR3 consists of 18 residues. Trimming shortened V by 1 base and J by 2 bases, and 18 bases separated the two germline ends. The CDR3 nucleotides read TGTGCCAGCAGCTTAGAGGGGAGCGGGGGTCGGGGCAATCAGCCCCAGCATTTT. This encodes CASSLEGSGGRGNQPQHF.